The 3 T cell receptor beta chains presented below share a single source sample, sequenced in a study of cytomegalovirus exposure and HLA in healthy donors. The PCR was carried out with 60 Vbeta primers and 13 Jbeta primers. TCRdb's copy holds only in-frame clones and misses some; the assay was immunoSEQ multiplex PCR. The data show some 140,000 clones, approximately 80% seen once. Sample: PBMCs. Receptors originate from a man aged 30 to 45 in good health and CMV-seropositive.

CDR3 region: CASSSEKQGPALNTIYF. The CDR3 DNA reads TGTGCCAGCAGCTCGGAGAAACAGGGCCCCGCTTTAAACACCATATATTTT. This chain uses TRBV7-9 with TRBJ1-3, with TRBD1 as a possible D gene (6 bases). CDR3 size: 17 residues. With 4 bases removed from V and 6 bases from J, the gap between germline ends came to 22 bases. Germline CDR1 is SEHNR and CDR2 is FQNEAQ (reference sequence).

The chain carries TRBV7-9 and TRBJ2-5, with D possibly being TRBD2 (6 bases). This CDR3 is 14 amino acids long. The ends were cut back, 4 bases at V and 3 bases at J, with 12 bases in the middle. Germline V gives CDR1 SEHNR, CDR2 FQNEAQ (reference sequence). CDR3 DNA: TGTGCCAGCAGCTCCTGGAGGGACGAAGAGACCCAGTACTTC. It encodes CASSSWRDEETQYF.

This rearrangement joins TRBV5-6 to TRBJ1-3, with D possibly being TRBD1 (6 bases). CDR1 and CDR2 (germline): SGHDT, YYEEEE. V was clipped by 5 bases and J by 4 bases, with 16 bases between them. The CDR3 is 15 residues long. DNA for the CDR3: TGTGCCAGCAGGATCAGGGGTTCAGGAGGAAACACCATATATTTT. It specifies CASRIRGSGGNTIYF.